The 15 T cell receptor beta chains below come from one sample, sequenced in a study of T cell responses to AZD1222 COVID-19 vaccine. The table came from immunoSEQ multiplex PCR; TCRdb's copy has only in-frame clones and leaves some out. The table shows some 120,000 clones, with about nine tenths occurring only once. The sequencing here drew on peripheral blood, taken on day 0 of MenACWY control vaccination. The receptors were sampled from an adult in good health.

This clone is a singleton in its sample. This chain links TRBV24-1 with TRBJ2-1, with TRBD1 as a possible D gene (6 bases). Germline values: CDR1 KGHDR, CDR2 SFDVKD. This CDR3 is built from 14 residues. V lost 5 bases, J lost 10 bases, and 17 bases lay in between. The CDR3 bases are TGTGCCACCAGTGCTAATAGCCCGACAGGAGAGCAGTTCTTC. Translating it yields CATSANSPTGEQFF.

The genes are TRBV4-3 and TRBJ1-1; D is unresolved. There are 14 residues in the CDR3. With 1 base removed from V and 0 bases from J, the gap between germline ends came to 6 bases. Germline lookup yields CDR1 LGHNA and CDR2 YSLEER. CDR3: CASSQVVVNTEAFF. CDR3 nucleotides: TGCGCCAGCAGCCAAGTGGTCGTGAACACTGAAGCTTTCTTT.

The CDR3 sequence is CASSLAGSGYTF. CDR3 sequence (DNA): TGTGCCAGCAGTTTAGCGGGGAGTGGCTACACCTTC. V usage is TRBV28 and J usage is TRBJ1-2; D unresolved. The CDR3 is 12 residues long. Deletions cut 2 bases from V and 7 bases from J, with 8 bases between. In germline, CDR1 is MDHEN, CDR2 SYDVKM.

This clone was counted a single time. The chain combines TRBV29-1 with TRBJ2-2, with 9 bases lining up with TRBD1. Trimming removed 2 bases from V and 0 bases from J; junction bases left unmatched: 10. From germline, CDR1 is SQVTM and CDR2 ANQGSEA. The CDR3 is made up of 18 amino acids. The CDR3 DNA is TGCAGCGTTGAATTCGTTGGCGGGGACAGGGCGAACACCGGGGAGCTGTTTTTT. Its protein product is CSVEFVGGDRANTGELFF.

The rearrangement joins TRBV4-1 to TRBJ2-7; TRBD1 agrees at 11 bases. Germline trimming cut 4 bases from V and 6 bases from J; bases unmatched to any gene: 5. The germline V gene has CDR1 MGHRA and CDR2 YSYEKL. This CDR3 has 14 amino acids. CDR3 loop: CASSLDRGPGEQYF. The DNA for the CDR3 is TGCGCCAGCAGCCTGGACAGGGGGCCAGGCGAGCAGTACTTC.

This clone was picked up a small number of times. The chain employs TRBV6-1 and TRBJ2-1, with D possibly being TRBD2 (5 bases). This CDR3 is built from 15 residues. The germline V and J ends were trimmed by 2 bases and 1 base, with 9 bases remaining between them. Looked up from germline, CDR1 is MNHNS and CDR2 is SASEGT. The CDR3 region is CASSEMSGSYNEQFF. CDR3 sequence (DNA): TGTGCCAGCAGTGAAATGAGCGGATCCTACAATGAGCAGTTCTTC.

The V gene is TRBV2, the J gene TRBJ2-4; D might be TRBD1 or TRBD2, each matching 7 bases. The V end lost 6 bases, the J end lost 8 bases, and 11 bases lay between the germline ends. The germline gives CDR1 SNHLY, CDR2 FYNNEI. CDR3 length equals 12 residues. The CDR3: CASRAGGDIQYF. CDR3 DNA sequence: TGTGCCAGCAGGGCAGGGGGGGACATTCAGTACTTC.

V and J are TRBV14 and TRBJ2-7, with TRBD2 identical over 9 bases. CDR3 length equals 13 residues. The J segment lost 7 bases and the V segment lost 4 bases, leaving 5 bases of the junction unmatched. Germline values: CDR1 SGHDN, CDR2 FVKESK. In DNA, the CDR3 is TGTGCCAGCAGCCTTAGCGGGAGAAGTGAGCAGTACTTC. Encoded protein: CASSLSGRSEQYF.

The chain couples TRBV6-6 to TRBJ2-5, with 8 bases fitting TRBD2. The trim removed 6 bases at V and 3 bases at J, leaving 9 bases unmatched. Germline-derived CDR1 and CDR2 are MNHNY and SVGAGI (reference sequence). This CDR3 has 15 amino acids. The CDR3 region is CASSHGGGTKETQYF. CDR3 nucleotides: TGTGCCAGCAGCCACGGGGGGGGGACAAAAGAGACCCAGTACTTC.

This chain connects TRBV3-1 (or the pseudogene TRBV3-2) to TRBJ2-7; D unresolved. The CDR3 has 14 amino acids. Trimming stripped 6 bases from V and 3 bases from J, with 15 bases between. Looked up from germline, CDR1 is LGHDT and CDR2 is YNNKEL (reference sequence). The CDR3 nucleotides read TGTGCCAGCAGTCGGGCCGACCACGTCTACGAGCAGTACTTC. It translates to CASSRADHVYEQYF.

This clone is a singleton in its sample. The V call is TRBV19, the J call TRBJ2-3; 11 nucleotides line up with TRBD1. The CDR3 spans 17 residues. With V trimmed by 4 bases and J by 6 bases, 12 bases remained unmatched. Germline CDR1 and CDR2: LNHDA and SQIVND (reference sequence). This CDR3 is CASSTYLGQGVPDTQYF. The CDR3, as DNA: TGTGCCAGTAGTACCTACCTGGGACAGGGGGTTCCCGATACGCAGTATTTT.

J is TRBJ2-1 and V is TRBV7-6; 14 bases line up with TRBD2. CDR1 and CDR2 (germline): SGHVS, FNYEAQ. The CDR3 sequence is 15 residues long. Unmatched junction bases numbered 7, after V lost 7 bases and J lost 8 bases. The DNA of the CDR3 is TGTGCCAGCAACGCGGGACTAGCGGGAGTCGATGAGCAGTTCTTC. As protein: CASNAGLAGVDEQFF.

This clone came up a few times. The chain carries TRBV18 and TRBJ1-3; 7 bases line up with TRBD1. The ends lost 3 bases at V and 3 bases at J; junction bases unmatched: 11. Looked up from germline, CDR1 is KGHSH and CDR2 is LQKENI. The length of the CDR3 is 17 residues. In DNA form, the CDR3 reads TGTGCCAGCTCACCCAACCGACAGGGTGTGGTTGGAAACACCATATATTTT. Amino acid sequence: CASSPNRQGVVGNTIYF.

The chain links TRBV12-3 or TRBV12-4 to TRBJ1-1, with D perhaps TRBD1 (6 bases). Trimming removed 7 bases at V and 2 bases at J, with 11 bases between. The CDR3 runs to 13 residues. DNA for the CDR3: TGTGCCAGCACCCCACAGGGCAACACTGAAGCTTTCTTT. Residues: CASTPQGNTEAFF.

The V call is TRBV5-1, the J call TRBJ1-1; D perhaps matches TRBD1 (6 bases). Trimming removed 0 bases from V and 4 bases from J, with 7 bases in between. This CDR3 comprises 13 residues. The germline V gene encodes CDR1 SGHRS and CDR2 YFSETQ. The CDR3 nucleotides read TGCGCCAGCAGCTTGGGACAGGCCACTGAAGCTTTCTTT. Translation: CASSLGQATEAFF.